One sample yielded the 6 T cell receptor beta chains listed below, sequenced in a study of CD8+CD57+ T cells in acquired aplastic anemia. Using genomic DNA as the template, TCR beta VDJ and CDR3 profiling was carried out. TCRdb reanalysed the reads using MiXCR and keeps one entry per CDR3 protein. The table records about 470,000 distinct CDR3 sequences, under 40% of them present only once. For sequencing, patients were chosen who had shown expansion of CD8+CD57+ cells by flow cytometry. Sequencing was done on a sample of sorted CD4+, CD8+, or CD8+CD57+ T cells (not recorded which) from PBMCs. The receptors originated from a human donor with aplastic anemia.

This clonotype has just one count. This CDR3 reads CATSRDWVPSGNTIYF. In nucleotides, the CDR3 is TGTGCCACCAGCAGAGATTGGGTCCCTTCTGGAAACACCATATATTTT. The chain is built from TRBV15 and TRBJ1-3; the D is unclear. V was pared by 0 bases and J by 1 base, with 10 bases between. Per the germline V gene, CDR1 is LNHNV and CDR2 is YYDKDF (reference sequence). The CDR3 has 16 residues.

The genes are TRBV29-1 and TRBJ1-6; possibly TRBD1 for D (6 bases). V lost 6 bases and J 7 bases, leaving 19 bases between the germline ends. CDR1 and CDR2 (germline): SQVTM, ANQGSEA. The CDR3 has 15 amino acids. The CDR3 nucleotides are TGCAGCGTAGGAACAGGGACGCACGGCAATTCACCCCTCCACTTT. This codes for CSVGTGTHGNSPLHF.

This clonotype was observed at least ten times. The chain carries TRBV10-3 and TRBJ1-1; TRBD1 is a possible D gene (6 bases). Germline V CDR1 and CDR2: ENHRY, SYGVKD. Deletions cut 11 bases from V and 0 bases from J, with 16 bases between. The CDR3 sequence is 14 residues long. As DNA, the CDR3 is TGTGCCGTGCGGGGGGCGGGAATGAACACTGAAGCTTTCTTT. This encodes CAVRGAGMNTEAFF.

This clonotype was observed once. This sequence may be a read error, since a much larger clone differs from it by one base. The conserved phenylalanine or tryptophan is not found at the CDR3 terminus, so this likely reflects a read error. This chain joins TRBV7-2 and TRBJ2-5; D is unclear. Trimming took 1 base from V and 7 from J, leaving 10 bases between them. Germline lookup yields CDR1 SGHTA and CDR2 FQGNSA. The CDR3 loop spans 13 amino acids. The CDR3 coding sequence is TGTGCCAGCAGCTTAGTTCCCCTCGGGACCCAGTACCTC. This translates into CASSLVPLGTQYL.

This chain connects TRBV15 to TRBJ2-7; no clear D gene. Trimming stripped 1 base from V and 2 bases from J, with 9 bases between. Per germline, CDR1 LNHNV and CDR2 YYDKDF (reference sequence). The CDR3 sequence is 14 residues long. The CDR3 region is CATSRGNSAYEQYF. Here the CDR3 DNA reads TGTGCCACCAGCAGAGGCAATTCCGCCTACGAGCAGTACTTC.

In its sample, this clonotype was seen a few times. The chain employs TRBV28 and TRBJ1-5; 8 bases line up with TRBD1. This CDR3 is built from 15 residues. Germline V CDR1 and CDR2: MDHEN, SYDVKM. V lost 6 bases and J lost 6; bases outside the gene matches: 10. CDR3 residues: CASRNRGQVGQPQHF. DNA of the CDR3: TGTGCCAGCAGAAACCGGGGACAGGTCGGTCAGCCCCAGCATTTT.